Sequencing of this TCR beta chain was carried out in a study of shared clonotypes between healthy human individuals. Study context: Researchers assigned three CD4 naive, three CD4 memory, two CD8 naive and one CD8 memory plate to each donor. General observations from the study: Expectations were that clonotype sharing among donors would be affected by sequencing depth.

The CDR3 totals 18 residues. The germline V gene encodes CDR1 SGHKS and CDR2 YYEKEE (reference sequence). V lost 6 bases to trimming and J lost 5 bases; unmatched junction nucleotides: 23. TCRdb's table, derived via immunoSEQ multiplex PCR, lists solely in-frame clones and lacks some. The table records 2 million to 3 million clones, approximately 94% of them present only once. As to this clone: Antigen: not known.

The sequence was collected from a man between 18 and 35 years old in good health. Sequencing was done on a sample of naive CD4+ T cells sorted from blood. Subset indicated: CD45RA+ positively selected. This chain joins TRBV5-5 and TRBJ2-7, with 7 bases matching TRBD2. The CDR3 loop reads CASTLGLADSVGSHEQYF. The CDR3 region has the DNA TGTGCCAGCACCCTGGGGCTAGCGGACTCCGTAGGGTCCCACGAGCAGTACTTC. The complete variable domain, with remaining parts taken from reference TRBV5-5 and TRBJ2-7, reads DAGVTQSPTHLIKTRGQQVTLRCSPISGHKSVSWYQQVLGQGPQFIFQYYEKEERGRGNFPDRFSARQFPNYSSELNVNALLLGDSALYLCASTLGLADSVGSHEQYFGPGTRLTVT.